This TCR beta chain was identified in a study of CD8 T cells in ankylosing spondylitis (TCRdb year 2017). Some background on the complete study: To find TCR variants linked to disease, the study profiled T cell receptor beta repertoires in ankylosing spondylitis patients and healthy donors. The full study cohort comprised about 25 ankylosing spondylitis patients and approximately 100 healthy donors. Samples of peripheral blood were taken, and for ankylosing spondylitis patients, synovial fluid was collected as well. Beyond this particular receptor, the publication reports: Some motif variants were previously reported in synovial fluid and blood of reactive arthritis patients, suggesting common disease-initiation mechanisms. Blood from ankylosing spondylitis patients appeared to be characterized by a TCR beta motif composed of about eight highly homologous amino acid variants. Significant enrichment of the disease-linked clones was reported in matched synovial fluid samples from ankylosing spondylitis patients. In peripheral blood, the disease-linked clones were found at relatively low frequencies and had a CD8+ phenotype.

Instrument on record: Illumina HiSeq 2500. TCR beta libraries were prepared by quantitative 5'-RACE with molecular barcodes. On the study's bioinformatics: A new computational method, built on a probabilistic model of VDJ rearrangement, was used to identify disease-linked TCR variants. TCRdb reran the public reads through fastp at Q25 and MiXCR, keeping productive beta chains. All rows with the same CDR3 protein become a single entry with the most common DNA and genes. Clone size and V and J calls follow TCRdb, not the original study. The sample includes 100,000 to 150,000 distinct CDR3 sequences, with roughly 13% observed a single time. The top ten constitute 3% of the sample. This clonotype was recorded a few times. Which antigen it targets is not known. No much larger clonotype is one base removed from it; base qualities were not supplied. The specimen sequenced was blood, either unsorted or a sorted T cell fraction (not recorded which). The sequence was obtained from a female donor with ankylosing spondylitis or in good health (not recorded which).

CDR3 loop: CASSFPGGPGNEQFF. The DNA is as follows: TGCGCCAGCAGCTTTCCGGGGGGCCCTGGCAATGAGCAGTTCTTC. The receptor chain draws on TRBV5-1 and TRBJ2-1, with TRBD2 perhaps the D gene, on 7 matching bases. CDR1 and CDR2, per the germline V gene, are SGHRS and YFSETQ. The CDR3 sequence holds 15 residues, the cysteine and phenylalanine included. The CDR3 DNA has 45 bases and is translated from base 1. The V end loses 2 bases and the J end loses 6 bases, and a stretch of 15 bases separates them. Beyond the CDR3, the reference TRBV5-1 and TRBJ2-1 genes provide the residues; the full variable domain reads: KAGVTQTPRYLIKTRGQQVTLSCSPISGHRSVSWYQQTPGQGLQFLFEYFSETQRNKGNFPGRFSGRQFSNSRSEMNVSTLELGDSALYLCASSFPGGPGNEQFFGPGTRLTVL.